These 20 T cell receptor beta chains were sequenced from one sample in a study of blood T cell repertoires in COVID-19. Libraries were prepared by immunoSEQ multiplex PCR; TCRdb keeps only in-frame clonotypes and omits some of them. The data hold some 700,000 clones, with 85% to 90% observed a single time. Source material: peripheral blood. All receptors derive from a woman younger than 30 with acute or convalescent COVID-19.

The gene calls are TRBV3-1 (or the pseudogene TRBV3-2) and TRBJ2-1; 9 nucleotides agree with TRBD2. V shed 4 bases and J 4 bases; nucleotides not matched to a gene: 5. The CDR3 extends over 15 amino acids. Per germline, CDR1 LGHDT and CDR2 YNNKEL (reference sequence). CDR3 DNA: TGTGCCAGCAGCCCACAGCGGGGGGCGTACAATGAGCAGTTCTTC. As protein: CASSPQRGAYNEQFF.

The CDR3 sequence: CASSAQGSEKLFF. Here the CDR3 DNA reads TGTGCCAGCAGTGCACAGGGTAGTGAAAAACTGTTTTTT. The V and J genes are TRBV12-3 or TRBV12-4 and TRBJ1-4; a possible D gene is TRBD1 (6 bases). CDR3 size: 13 residues. Trimming took 5 bases from V and 7 from J, leaving 11 bases between them.

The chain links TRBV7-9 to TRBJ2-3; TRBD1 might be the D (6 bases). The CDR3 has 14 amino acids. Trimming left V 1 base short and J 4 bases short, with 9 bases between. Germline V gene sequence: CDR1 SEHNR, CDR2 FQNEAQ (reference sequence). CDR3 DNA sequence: TGTGCCAGCAGCTTAGTAGAGGGGGCAGATACGCAGTATTTT. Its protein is CASSLVEGADTQYF.

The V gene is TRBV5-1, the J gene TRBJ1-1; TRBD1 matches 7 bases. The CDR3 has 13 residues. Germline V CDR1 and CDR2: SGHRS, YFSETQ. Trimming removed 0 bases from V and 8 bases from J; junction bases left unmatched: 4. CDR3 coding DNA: TGCGCCAGCAGCTTGGGAGGGGGCGCGGAAGCTTTCTTT. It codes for CASSLGGGAEAFF.

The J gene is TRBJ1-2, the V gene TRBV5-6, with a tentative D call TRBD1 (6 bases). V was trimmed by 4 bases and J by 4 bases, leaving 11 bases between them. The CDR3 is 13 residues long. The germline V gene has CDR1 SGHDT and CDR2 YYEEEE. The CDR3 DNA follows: TGTGCCAGCAGCACGGACAGTCCCTATGGCTACACCTTC. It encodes CASSTDSPYGYTF.

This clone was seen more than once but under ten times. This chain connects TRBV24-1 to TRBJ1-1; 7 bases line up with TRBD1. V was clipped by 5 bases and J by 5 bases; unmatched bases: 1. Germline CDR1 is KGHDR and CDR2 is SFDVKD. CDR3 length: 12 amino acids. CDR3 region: CATSAGGTEAFF. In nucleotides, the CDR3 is TGTGCCACCAGTGCAGGGGGAACTGAAGCTTTCTTT.

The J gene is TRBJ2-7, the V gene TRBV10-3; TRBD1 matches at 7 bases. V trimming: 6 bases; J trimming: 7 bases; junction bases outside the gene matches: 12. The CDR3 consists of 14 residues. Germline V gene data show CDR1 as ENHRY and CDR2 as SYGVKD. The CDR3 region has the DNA TGTGCCATCAGGACAGGGTTCAGTCGAGAGGAGCAGTACTTC. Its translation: CAIRTGFSREEQYF.

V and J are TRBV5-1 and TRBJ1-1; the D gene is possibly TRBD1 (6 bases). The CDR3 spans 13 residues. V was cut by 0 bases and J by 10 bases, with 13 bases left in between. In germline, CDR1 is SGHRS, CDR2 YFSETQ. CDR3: CASSLDLTGRAFF. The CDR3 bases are TGCGCCAGCAGCTTGGATTTGACAGGTAGAGCTTTCTTT.

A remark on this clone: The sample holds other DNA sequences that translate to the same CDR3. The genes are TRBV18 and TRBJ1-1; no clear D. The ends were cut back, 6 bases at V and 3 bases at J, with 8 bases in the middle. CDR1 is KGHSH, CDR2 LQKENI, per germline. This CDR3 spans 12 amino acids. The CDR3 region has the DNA TGTGCCAGCTCCCCCACGGACACTGAAGCTTTCTTT. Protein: CASSPTDTEAFF.

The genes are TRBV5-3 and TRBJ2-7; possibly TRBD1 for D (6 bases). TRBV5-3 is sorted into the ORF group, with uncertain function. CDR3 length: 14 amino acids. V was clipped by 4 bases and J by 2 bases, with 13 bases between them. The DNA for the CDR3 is TGTGCCAGAAGCAAATACAGGGTCGCCTACGAGCAGTACTTC. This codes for CARSKYRVAYEQYF.

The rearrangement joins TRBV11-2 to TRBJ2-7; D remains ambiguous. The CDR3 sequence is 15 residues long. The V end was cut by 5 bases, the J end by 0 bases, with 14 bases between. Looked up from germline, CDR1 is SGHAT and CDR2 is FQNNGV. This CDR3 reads CASSGGQFPSYEQYF. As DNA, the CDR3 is TGTGCCAGCAGCGGTGGGCAGTTCCCCTCCTACGAGCAGTACTTC. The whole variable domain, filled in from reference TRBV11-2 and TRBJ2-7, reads EAGVAQSPRYKIIEKRQSVAFWCNPISGHATLYWYQQILGQGPKLLIQFQNNGVVDDSQLPKDRFSAERLKGVDSTLKIQPAKLEDSAVYLCASSGGQFPSYEQYFGPGTRLTVT.

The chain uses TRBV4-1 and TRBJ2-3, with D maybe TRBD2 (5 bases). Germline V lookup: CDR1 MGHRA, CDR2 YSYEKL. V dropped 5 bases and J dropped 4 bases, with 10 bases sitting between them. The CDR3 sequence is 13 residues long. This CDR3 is CASSITGADTQYF. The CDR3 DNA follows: TGCGCCAGCAGCATAACCGGGGCAGATACGCAGTATTTT.

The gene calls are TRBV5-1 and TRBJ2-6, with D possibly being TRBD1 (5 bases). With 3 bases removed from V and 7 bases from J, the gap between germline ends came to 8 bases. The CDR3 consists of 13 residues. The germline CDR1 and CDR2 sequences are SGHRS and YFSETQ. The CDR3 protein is CASSSQDANVLTF. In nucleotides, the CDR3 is TGCGCCAGCAGCTCACAGGACGCCAACGTCCTGACTTTC. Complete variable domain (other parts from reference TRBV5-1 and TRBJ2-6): KAGVTQTPRYLIKTRGQQVTLSCSPISGHRSVSWYQQTPGQGLQFLFEYFSETQRNKGNFPGRFSGRQFSNSRSEMNVSTLELGDSALYLCASSSQDANVLTFGAGSRLTVL.

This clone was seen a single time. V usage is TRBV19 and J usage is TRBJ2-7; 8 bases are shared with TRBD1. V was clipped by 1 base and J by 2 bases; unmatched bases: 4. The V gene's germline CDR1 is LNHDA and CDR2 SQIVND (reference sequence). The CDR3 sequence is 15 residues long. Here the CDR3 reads CASSIGTGRTYEQYF. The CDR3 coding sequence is TGTGCCAGTAGTATAGGGACAGGGCGGACCTACGAGCAGTACTTC.

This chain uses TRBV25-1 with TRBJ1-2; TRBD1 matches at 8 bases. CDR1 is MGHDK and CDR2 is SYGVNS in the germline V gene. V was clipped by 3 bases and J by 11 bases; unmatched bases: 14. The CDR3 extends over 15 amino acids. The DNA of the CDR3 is TGTGCCAGCAGTGAGAGACTACAGGGGGTTAGGGGTTACACCTTC. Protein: CASSERLQGVRGYTF.

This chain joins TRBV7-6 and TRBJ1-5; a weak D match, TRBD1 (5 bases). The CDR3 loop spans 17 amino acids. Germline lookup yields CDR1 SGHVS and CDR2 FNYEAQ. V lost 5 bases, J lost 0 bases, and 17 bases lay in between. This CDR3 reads CASSPGGGTYSNQPQHF. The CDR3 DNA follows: TGTGCCAGCAGCCCCGGCGGGGGTACATATAGCAATCAGCCCCAGCATTTT.

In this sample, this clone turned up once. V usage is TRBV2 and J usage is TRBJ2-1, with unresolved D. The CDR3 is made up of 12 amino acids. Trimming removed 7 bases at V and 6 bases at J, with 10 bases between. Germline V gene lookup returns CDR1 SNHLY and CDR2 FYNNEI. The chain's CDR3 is CASNMNINEQFF. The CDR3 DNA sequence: TGTGCCAGCAACATGAACATCAATGAGCAGTTCTTC.

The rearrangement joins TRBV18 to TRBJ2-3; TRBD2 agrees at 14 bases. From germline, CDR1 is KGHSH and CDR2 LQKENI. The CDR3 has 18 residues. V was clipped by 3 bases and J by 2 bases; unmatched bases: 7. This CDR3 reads CASSPGTSGGEITDTQYF. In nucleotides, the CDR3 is TGTGCCAGCTCACCCGGGACTAGCGGGGGTGAAATCACAGATACGCAGTATTTT.

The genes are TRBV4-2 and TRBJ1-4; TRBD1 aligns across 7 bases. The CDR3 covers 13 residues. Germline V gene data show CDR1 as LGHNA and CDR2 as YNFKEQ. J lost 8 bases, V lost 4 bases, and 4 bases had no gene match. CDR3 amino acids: CASSPNRGEKLFF. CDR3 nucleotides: TGTGCCAGCAGCCCGAACAGGGGCGAAAAACTGTTTTTT.

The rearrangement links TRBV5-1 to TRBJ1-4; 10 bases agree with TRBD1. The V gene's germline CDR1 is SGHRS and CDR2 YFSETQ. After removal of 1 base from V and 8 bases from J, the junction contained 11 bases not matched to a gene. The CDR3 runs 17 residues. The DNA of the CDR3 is TGCGCCAGCAGCTTGATACCGACAGGGGGCTTCATGGAAAAACTGTTTTTT. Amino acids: CASSLIPTGGFMEKLFF.